This entry concerns a single T cell receptor (beta chain). Its antigen is currently not known. Per-base qualities were not stored, and no clone one base away is much larger. The CDR3 covers 14 residues, taking in both the cysteine and the phenylalanine. Only the CDR3 region is kept as DNA, spanning 42 bases read in frame from base 1. At the junction V is shortened by 5 bases and J by 1 base, with 12 bases in between. The germline V gene provides CDR1 SGHVS and CDR2 FQNEAQ. TCRbeta CDR3 regions were amplified from genomic DNA by means of the immunoSEQ Assay, a bias-controlled multiplex PCR. The published analysis was carried out like this. The number of nucleated cells in each sample was estimated from the amplification of reference gene primers within the assay. Sequence reads were collapsed and filtered to measure the absolute abundance of every unique TCRbeta CDR3 rearrangement. Productive Simpson clonality was computed per sample as the square root of Simpson's diversity index over productive rearrangements. TCRdb's version of the immuneACCESS table is confined to in-frame rearrangements and falls short of the full clone set. An unresolved V gene accounts for under half of the shortfall where checked; the remainder is of unknown origin. V, J and clone size are taken as reported in that table, and D and trimming were inferred from the DNA itself. Across this sample there are 350,000 to 500,000 clones, with 70% to 90% seen only once. The ten largest clones take up around 0.92% of the sample.

The data derive from a study of blood T cell repertoires in COVID-19 (TCRdb year 2020). Regarding the complete study: Collaborator samples came from the United States, Italy and Spain and covered acute and convalescent phases of COVID-19. The prospective study material was composed of cDNA or gDNA derived from T cells, B-cell-depleted T cells, or PBMCs. Where available, HLA class I and class II types were taken from metadata supplied by the sample provider and were not determined by assay-based typing. The dataset comprised deeply sampled blood TCRbeta repertoires from subjects exposed to, actively infected with, or recovered from COVID-19. The repertoires were made available in a free public database intended to serve as a resource for research on the immune response to SARS-CoV-2. The samples were drawn from the first 160 participants of the ongoing ImmuneRACE study and from 1,254 subjects provided by 6 global collaborators. The sample metadata nearly always contained a de-identified subject ID, COVID-19 status, age in years and sex.

One collaborating source in Seattle enrolled patients while the patients were actively infected and followed the patients over time throughout the course of disease. Whole blood was collected in K2EDTA tubes by collaborating institutions according to the institutions' own protocols. For TCRbeta analysis, collaborator samples were shipped as frozen whole blood, as isolated PBMCs, or as DNA extracted from either sample type. Beyond this particular receptor, the publication reports: The amount of clinical and demographic metadata varied by source and participant and was provided uncurated.

The rearrangement joined TRBV7-8 to TRBJ2-7; matching of 5 bases hints at TRBD2 as the D gene. The specimen was peripheral blood. The origin of this receptor is a man between 18 and 29 years old with COVID-19, enrolled during active disease. The DNA sequence follows: TGTGCCAGCAGCCAAGACTACACTTCCTACGAGCAGTACTTC. Protein translation: CASSQDYTSYEQYF.